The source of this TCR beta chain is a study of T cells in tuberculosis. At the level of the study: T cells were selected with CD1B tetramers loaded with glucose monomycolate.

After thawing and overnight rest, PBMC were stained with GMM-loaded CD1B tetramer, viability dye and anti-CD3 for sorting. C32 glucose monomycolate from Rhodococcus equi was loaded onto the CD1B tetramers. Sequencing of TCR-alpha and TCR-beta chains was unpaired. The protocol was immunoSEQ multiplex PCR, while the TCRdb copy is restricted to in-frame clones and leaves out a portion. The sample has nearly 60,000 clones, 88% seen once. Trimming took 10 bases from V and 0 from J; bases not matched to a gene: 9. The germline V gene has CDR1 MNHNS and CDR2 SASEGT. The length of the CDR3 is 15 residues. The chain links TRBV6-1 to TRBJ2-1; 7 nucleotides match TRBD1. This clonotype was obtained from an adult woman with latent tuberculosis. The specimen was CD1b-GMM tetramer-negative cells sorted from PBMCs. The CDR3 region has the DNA TGTGCCACCCAAGACAGGGCCAGCTCCTACAATGAGCAGTTCTTC. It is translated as CATQDRASSYNEQFF.